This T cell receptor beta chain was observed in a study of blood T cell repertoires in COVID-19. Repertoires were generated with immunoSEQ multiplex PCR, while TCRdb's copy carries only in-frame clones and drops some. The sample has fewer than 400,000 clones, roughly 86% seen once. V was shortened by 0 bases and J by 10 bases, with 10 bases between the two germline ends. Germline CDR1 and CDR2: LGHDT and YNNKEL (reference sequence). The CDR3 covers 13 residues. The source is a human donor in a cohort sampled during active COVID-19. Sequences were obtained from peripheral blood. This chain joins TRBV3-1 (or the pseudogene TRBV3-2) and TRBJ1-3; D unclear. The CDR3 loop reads CASSQEFERTIYF. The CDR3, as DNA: TGTGCCAGCAGCCAAGAATTTGAGCGGACCATATATTTT.